This T cell receptor beta chain was sequenced for a study of T cells in lung cancer brain metastases. The CDR3 loop spans 14 amino acids. The germline CDR1 and CDR2 sequences are SGHDT and YYEEEE. V lost 0 bases and J lost 3, with 7 bases in between. Clones were sequenced by immunoSEQ multiplex PCR, and TCRdb holds only the in-frame ones, with some missing. Found here are roughly 430 clones, around 89% of them singletons; the top ten hold about 5.5%. Either synchronous oligometastatic disease or delayed solitary brain metastasis recurrence led to resection. No patient had a history of multiple malignancies, as such patients were excluded.

The chain couples TRBV5-6 to TRBJ2-1; D remains unclear. This TCR was sampled from a man in his 70s with non-small cell lung cancer that had spread to the brain. The sequenced sample consisted of tumor tissue from a brain metastasis. The CDR3, as DNA: TGTGCCAGCAGCTTGGCGTCAGGCTACAATGAGCAGTTCTTC. It specifies CASSLASGYNEQFF.